Listed below are T cell receptor beta chains from one sample, sequenced in a study of cytomegalovirus exposure and HLA in healthy donors. TCRdb keeps only in-frame clones here, not all; method: immunoSEQ multiplex PCR. This sample has roughly 130,000 clones; 6.5% to 9.5% occur once, and the top ten carry 4.5% to 7%. The sample consisted of PBMCs. These receptors were obtained from a man aged 40-49 years in good health and CMV-seronegative. The CDR3 runs from the conserved cysteine through the conserved F or W. Fields, in order: V gene, D gene, clone size, J gene, CDR3 protein, CDR3 DNA. D genes are given only for firm matches. Clone size is not always given. Where it is, it says once, few, many or a class for expanded clones.

TRBV5-4	-	few	TRBJ1-1	CASSLQSSMNTEAFF	TGTGCCAGCAGCTTACAGAGCAGCATGAACACTGAAGCTTTCTTT
TRBV28	-	-	TRBJ1-5	CASSLRQSNQPQHF	TGTGCCAGCAGTTTGAGACAGAGCAATCAGCCCCAGCATTTT
TRBV5-4	-	-	TRBJ2-4	CASSLRGRNIQYF	TGTGCCAGCAGCTTGAGGGGTAGGAACATTCAGTACTTC
TRBV28	-	-	TRBJ2-7	CASSPPGYEQYF	TGTGCCAGCAGCCCACCCGGCTACGAGCAGTACTTC
TRBV7-8	TRBD2	few	TRBJ2-7	CASSLTSGNNEQYF	TGTGCCAGCAGCTTGACTAGCGGGAACAACGAGCAGTACTTC
TRBV7-9	-	few	TRBJ1-5	CASSKDSPNQPQHF	TGTGCCAGCAGCAAGGACTCACCCAATCAGCCCCAGCATTTT
TRBV5-1	TRBD2	-	TRBJ2-3	CASSLGLAALRDTQYF	TGCGCCAGCAGCTTGGGACTAGCGGCCTTAAGGGATACGCAGTATTTT
TRBV11-2	-	-	TRBJ2-1	CASSLRGVSMIDEQFF	TGTGCCAGCAGCCTCCGCGGGGTGTCCATGATAGATGAGCAGTTCTTC
TRBV4-1	-	-	TRBJ2-1	CASSQDKTGPYNEQFF	TGCGCCAGCAGCCAAGATAAGACGGGTCCCTACAATGAGCAGTTCTTC
TRBV6-1	-	-	TRBJ1-5	CASSDREAQPQHF	TGTGCCAGCAGTGACAGGGAGGCTCAGCCCCAGCATTTT
TRBV5-6	-	few	TRBJ1-2	CASSFTGDGRDGYTF	TGTGCCAGCAGCTTTACGGGGGATGGAAGGGATGGCTACACCTTC
TRBV19	TRBD1	few	TRBJ2-5	CASSPDPGGWETQYF	TGTGCCAGTAGTCCGGATCCAGGGGGCTGGGAGACCCAGTACTTC
TRBV6-1	TRBD1	few	TRBJ2-1	CASSEPGQGPYNEQFF	TGTGCCAGCAGTGAACCGGGACAGGGGCCCTACAATGAGCAGTTCTTC
TRBV7-2	-	few	TRBJ1-6	CASSLDGNSPLHF	TGTGCCAGCAGCTTAGACGGGAATTCACCCCTCCACTTT
TRBV19	-	-	TRBJ1-4	CASSRGRNEKLFF	TGTGCCAGTAGTAGGGGGCGTAATGAAAAACTGTTTTTT
TRBV6-1	-	few	TRBJ1-1	CASSWGRTEAFF	TGTGCCAGCAGTTGGGGGCGAACTGAAGCTTTCTTT
TRBV19	-	-	TRBJ1-5	CASSIWGRQGNQPQHF	TGTGCCAGTAGTATATGGGGGCGACAGGGCAATCAGCCCCAGCATTTT
TRBV10-3	TRBD2	-	TRBJ2-3	CAISGLAGGVDTQYF	TGTGCCATCAGTGGACTAGCGGGGGGGGTAGATACGCAGTATTTT
TRBV6-4	TRBD2	-	TRBJ2-3	CASSLSAGTSGADTQYF	TGTGCCAGCAGTTTATCAGCCGGGACTAGCGGGGCAGATACGCAGTATTTT
TRBV7-2	-	-	TRBJ1-1	CASSGRAWGSEAFF	TGTGCCAGCAGCGGCCGGGCATGGGGCTCTGAAGCTTTCTTT
TRBV27	TRBD2	few	TRBJ2-7	CASGGLAYEQYF	TGTGCCAGCGGGGGACTAGCCTACGAGCAGTACTTC
TRBV5-1	TRBD1	-	TRBJ1-1	CASGQGARTEAFF	TGCGCCAGCGGACAGGGGGCAAGAACTGAAGCTTTCTTT
TRBV19	-	few	TRBJ1-1	CASSGRGTEAFF	TGTGCCAGTAGTGGGAGGGGAACTGAAGCTTTCTTT
TRBV13	-	few	TRBJ2-3	CASSYYTDTQYF	TGTGCCAGCAGTTACTACACAGATACGCAGTATTTT
TRBV2	-	few	TRBJ2-3	CVAGSTDTQYF	TGTGTGGCGGGGAGCACAGATACGCAGTATTTT
TRBV6-1	TRBD1	few	TRBJ2-3	CASSAGTGGGDTQYF	TGTGCCAGCAGTGCCGGGACAGGGGGTGGAGATACGCAGTATTTT
TRBV6-1	-	few	TRBJ2-1	CASSEGGGGRNEQFF	TGTGCCAGCAGTGAAGGTGGGGGGGGGCGTAATGAGCAGTTCTTC
TRBV19	TRBD1	few	TRBJ1-3	CASSIGTDGNTIYF	TGTGCCAGTAGTATTGGGACAGATGGAAACACCATATATTTT
TRBV5-4	-	-	TRBJ2-5	CASSLRGFQETQYF	TGTGCCAGCAGCTTAAGGGGCTTCCAAGAGACCCAGTACTTC
TRBV2	-	-	TRBJ1-2	CASRDGPRGGYTF	TGTGCCAGCAGAGACGGACCAAGGGGCGGCTACACCTTC
TRBV9	-	-	TRBJ2-3	CASSGGPADTQYF	TGTGCCAGCAGCGGTGGTCCGGCAGATACGCAGTATTTT
TRBV27	-	few	TRBJ1-1	CASSFPGGTEAFF	TGTGCCAGCAGTTTTCCAGGAGGGACTGAAGCTTTCTTT
TRBV6-1	-	-	TRBJ1-1	CASSEPRVGTEAFF	TGTGCCAGCAGTGAGCCCAGGGTAGGCACTGAAGCTTTCTTT
TRBV5-4	-	few	TRBJ2-5	CASSQDTYQETQYF	TGTGCCAGCAGCCAAGACACTTACCAAGAGACCCAGTACTTC
TRBV2	TRBD2	few	TRBJ2-3	CASGRGIGTDTQYF	TGTGCCAGCGGGCGGGGGATTGGCACAGATACGCAGTATTTT
TRBV28	-	-	TRBJ1-2	CASSFPGQNYGYTF	TGTGCCAGCAGTTTCCCCGGACAGAACTATGGCTACACCTTC
TRBV18	-	-	TRBJ2-5	CASSPAGNQETQYF	TGTGCCAGCTCACCGGCAGGGAATCAAGAGACCCAGTACTTC
TRBV9	-	-	TRBJ1-6	CASSESPSPNSPLHF	TGTGCCAGCAGTGAATCACCGAGCCCAAATTCACCCCTCCACTTT
TRBV5-6	-	few	TRBJ2-2	CASRPRVNTGELFF	TGTGCCAGCAGACCCAGGGTTAACACCGGGGAGCTGTTTTTT
TRBV2	-	few	TRBJ1-5	CASSRDLVEPQHF	TGTGCCAGCAGCAGGGATCTTGTGGAGCCCCAGCATTTT
TRBV7-9	TRBD2	few	TRBJ2-5	CASSNLLKAGGLRETQYF	TGTGCCAGCAGCAACCTCCTCAAAGCGGGGGGTCTAAGGGAGACCCAGTACTTC
TRBV5-4	TRBD1	-	TRBJ2-7	CASSDRDRGYEQYF	TGTGCCAGCAGCGACCGGGACAGGGGCTACGAGCAGTACTTC
TRBV27	TRBD1	-	TRBJ1-5	CASSLSQGGPQHF	TGTGCCAGCAGTTTATCGCAGGGGGGTCCCCAGCATTTT
TRBV6-7	TRBD1	few	TRBJ1-5	CATFPSTGGKWNQPQHF	TGTGCCACCTTCCCAAGTACAGGGGGCAAATGGAATCAGCCCCAGCATTTT
TRBV27	-	few	TRBJ2-2	CASSLLGAGELFF	TGTGCCAGCAGCCTTTTGGGAGCCGGGGAGCTGTTTTTT
TRBV19	-	few	TRBJ1-1	CASYSGWTEAFF	TGTGCCAGTTATTCAGGGTGGACTGAAGCTTTCTTT
TRBV5-4	TRBD2	few	TRBJ2-7	CASSLAPGLDPSRGQYF	TGTGCCAGCAGCTTGGCCCCGGGACTAGATCCCTCGCGCGGGCAGTACTTC
TRBV19	-	few	TRBJ2-7	CASSITRGEQYF	TGTGCCAGTAGTATCACCAGGGGTGAGCAGTACTTC
TRBV7-2	-	few	TRBJ1-5	CASTSGREEPQHF	TGTGCCAGCACCTCGGGCAGGGAGGAGCCCCAGCATTTT
TRBV27	-	-	TRBJ2-2	CASRILSETGELFF	TGTGCCAGCCGAATTCTTAGTGAGACCGGGGAGCTGTTTTTT
TRBV2	TRBD1	few	TRBJ2-1	CASSEDRGLNEQFF	TGTGCCAGCAGTGAGGACAGGGGATTGAATGAGCAGTTCTTC
TRBV6-5	TRBD1	few	TRBJ2-1	CASSSGTGGLNEQFF	TGTGCCAGCAGCTCCGGGACAGGGGGCTTAAATGAGCAGTTCTTC
TRBV4-1	-	-	TRBJ1-1	CASSQHISRDTEAFF	TGCGCCAGCAGCCAACACATATCTCGGGACACTGAAGCTTTCTTT
TRBV28	TRBD2	-	TRBJ2-2	CASSPPGGLTGELFF	TGTGCCAGCAGTCCTCCGGGGGGGCTCACCGGGGAGCTGTTTTTT
TRBV7-7	-	-	TRBJ1-4	CASSKDKEGKLFF	TGTGCCAGCAGCAAGGACAAGGAGGGAAAACTGTTTTTT
TRBV25-1	TRBD1	few	TRBJ1-5	CASSPGDRQWNQPQHF	TGTGCCAGCAGCCCTGGGGACAGGCAGTGGAATCAGCCCCAGCATTTT
TRBV7-9	TRBD1	-	TRBJ1-5	CASSRTGTGQPQHF	TGTGCCAGCAGCCGAACCGGGACAGGCCAGCCCCAGCATTTT
TRBV2	-	few	TRBJ1-2	CASSAGIGYTF	TGTGCCAGCAGTGCAGGGATCGGCTACACCTTC
TRBV5-1	TRBD1	-	TRBJ2-5	CASAGTGDRETQYF	TGCGCCAGCGCCGGGACAGGGGATAGGGAGACCCAGTACTTC